The 8 T cell receptor beta chains listed next were all sequenced from one sample in a study of blood T cell repertoires in COVID-19 (TCRdb year 2020). The method behind the library was the immunoSEQ multiplex PCR assay. Imported from immuneACCESS, the table was reduced by TCRdb to in-frame sequences with V and J called. These copies leave out some clones; in studies compared against another copy, an unresolved V gene accounts for under half, and the cause of the remainder is not known. This sample lists 150,000 to 200,000 clones; 80% to 85% were detected once. Jointly, the top ten make up 8% of the sample. Sequencing used PBMCs or T cells enriched from blood (not recorded which). All receptors derive from a woman aged 45-65 years who had recovered from COVID-19.

The rearrangement joins TRBV28 to TRBJ2-1; D perhaps matches TRBD1 (5 bases). The CDR3 has 12 residues. V was trimmed by 4 bases and J by 9 bases, leaving 10 bases between them. Germline CDR1 is MDHEN and CDR2 is SYDVKM. CDR3 sequence (DNA): TGTGCCAGCAGTTCATCAGGGTTTGAGCAGTTCTTC. Its translation is CASSSSGFEQFF.

The chain couples TRBV11-2 to TRBJ2-7; 10 bases line up with TRBD1. The CDR3 runs to 17 residues. Germline V lookup: CDR1 SGHAT, CDR2 FQNNGV. V shed 5 bases and J 5 bases; nucleotides not matched to a gene: 15. CDR3 bases: TGTGCCAGCAGCACGAGAACGTTAGGGACAGGGGACCACGAGCAGTACTTC. Protein: CASSTRTLGTGDHEQYF.

This clone is categorized as medium-sized. The V and J genes are TRBV27 and TRBJ2-7; TRBD1 matches 10 bases. Per the germline V gene, CDR1 is MNHEY and CDR2 is SMNVEV (reference sequence). The CDR3 length is 14 residues. The V and J ends lost 2 bases and 4 bases, in that order; junction bases with no gene match: 2. The CDR3: CASSLKGQGYEQYF. CDR3 bases: TGTGCCAGCAGTTTAAAGGGACAGGGGTACGAGCAGTACTTC.

The gene calls are TRBV7-2 and TRBJ1-2, with 7 bases fitting TRBD1. The germline gives CDR1 SGHTA, CDR2 FQGNSA. The CDR3 totals 15 residues. V was clipped by 2 bases and J by 2 bases; unmatched bases: 5. The CDR3 DNA reads TGTGCCAGCAGCTTAAAGGCGGGACAGAACTATGGCTACACCTTC. This gives the protein CASSLKAGQNYGYTF.

To note about this clone: Other DNA sequences of this sample code for an identical CDR3. The chain has TRBV4-3 and TRBJ1-6; D may be TRBD1 (6 bases). The CDR3 is made up of 13 amino acids. Germline V gene lookup returns CDR1 LGHNA and CDR2 YSLEER. The V end lost 0 bases, the J end lost 9 bases, and 6 bases lay between the germline ends. The CDR3: CASSQDRGSPLHF. In nucleotides, the CDR3 is TGCGCCAGCAGCCAAGACAGGGGTTCACCCCTCCACTTT.

The chain carries TRBV13 and TRBJ1-5; TRBD1 matches at 9 bases. V was pared by 0 bases and J by 5 bases, with 2 bases of the junction left unmatched. Germline V gene sequence: CDR1 PRHDT, CDR2 FYEKMQ (reference sequence). The CDR3 is 15 amino acids. CDR3 sequence reads: CASSLGDRGHQPQHF. DNA for the CDR3: TGTGCCAGCAGCTTAGGGGACAGGGGCCATCAGCCCCAGCATTTT.

The chain recombines TRBV28 with TRBJ2-1; 8 bases map to TRBD2. Germline values: CDR1 MDHEN, CDR2 SYDVKM. The CDR3 runs 14 residues. V lost 7 bases and J lost 8; bases outside the gene matches: 10. CDR3 in amino acids: CASTWGSGNYEQFF. The CDR3 nucleotides read TGTGCCAGCACATGGGGTAGCGGGAACTATGAGCAGTTCTTC.

The chain couples TRBV4-3 to TRBJ2-7, with 7 bases matching TRBD1. With 0 bases clipped from V and 2 bases from J, the junction kept 13 bases outside the gene matches. The CDR3 has 18 residues. Looked up from germline, CDR1 is LGHNA and CDR2 is YSLEER. CDR3 sequence reads: CASSQEFGFWGQPYEQYF. Here the CDR3 DNA reads TGCGCCAGCAGCCAAGAGTTCGGATTTTGGGGACAGCCCTACGAGCAGTACTTC.